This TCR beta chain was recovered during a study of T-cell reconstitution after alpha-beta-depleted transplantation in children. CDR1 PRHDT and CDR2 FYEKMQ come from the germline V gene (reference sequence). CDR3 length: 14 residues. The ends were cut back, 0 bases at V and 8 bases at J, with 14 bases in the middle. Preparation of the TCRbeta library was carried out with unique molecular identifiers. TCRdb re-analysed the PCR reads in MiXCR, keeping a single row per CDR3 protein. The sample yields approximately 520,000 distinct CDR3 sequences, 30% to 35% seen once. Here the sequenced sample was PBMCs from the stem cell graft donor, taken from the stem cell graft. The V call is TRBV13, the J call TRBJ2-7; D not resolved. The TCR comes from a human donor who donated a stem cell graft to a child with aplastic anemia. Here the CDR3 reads CASSLGGLVVQQYF. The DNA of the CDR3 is TGTGCCAGCAGCTTAGGTGGTCTCGTGGTGCAGCAGTACTTC.